These 24 T cell receptor beta chains share one sample of origin, sequenced in a study of B cell selection in AIRE deficiency. Regulatory T cells were sorted as CD4+CD25hiCD127low/negative. Sequenced by immunoSEQ multiplex PCR; TCRdb stores in-frame clones only, minus some. The sample contains 20,000 to 25,000 clones, 94% of which appear only once. Input material: Tregs sorted from PBMCs. These receptors originate from a human donor with AIRE deficiency.

The chain recombines TRBV7-1 with TRBJ2-2; 10 positions agree with TRBD2. TRBV7-1 is designated an ORF whose function remains uncertain. With 4 bases clipped from V and 6 bases from J, the junction kept 8 bases outside the gene matches. CDR3 length: 16 residues. CDR3 coding DNA: TGTGCCAGCAGCTATCTAGCGGGAGTTGTATCCGGGGAGCTGTTTTTT. Protein product: CASSYLAGVVSGELFF.

The gene calls are TRBV7-9 and TRBJ1-2, with D possibly being TRBD1 (5 bases). Germline CDR1 is SEHNR and CDR2 is FQNEAQ (reference sequence). V was shortened by 7 bases and J by 4 bases, with 13 bases between the two germline ends. This CDR3 spans 13 amino acids. The CDR3 is CASTTGGSYGYTF. The CDR3 DNA reads as TGTGCCAGCACCACAGGAGGGAGCTATGGCTACACCTTC.

The rearrangement links TRBV7-9 to TRBJ2-7; D possibly corresponds to TRBD2 (6 bases). With 5 bases removed from V and 3 bases from J, the gap between germline ends came to 17 bases. The CDR3 is 15 residues long. Germline V gene lookup returns CDR1 SEHNR and CDR2 FQNEAQ (reference sequence). The CDR3 spells CASSPRLAPDYEQYF. CDR3 DNA sequence: TGTGCCAGCAGCCCGAGGCTAGCGCCCGACTACGAGCAGTACTTC. The full variable domain, with the rest looked up from reference TRBV7-9 and TRBJ2-7, is DTGVSQNPRHKITKRGQNVTFRCDPISEHNRLYWYRQTLGQGPEFLTYFQNEAQLEKSRLLSDRFSAERPKGSFSTLEIQRTEQGDSAMYLCASSPRLAPDYEQYFGPGTRLTVT.

The chain carries TRBV9 and TRBJ2-7; 8 nucleotides match TRBD2. The CDR3 totals 15 residues. Germline V gene data show CDR1 as SGDLS and CDR2 as YYNGEE. Trimming took 0 bases from V and 12 from J; bases not matched to a gene: 14. This CDR3 reads CASSVAGVAGSQPYF. DNA of the CDR3: TGTGCCAGCAGCGTAGCTGGGGTAGCGGGGAGTCAACCGTACTTC.

The gene calls are TRBV11-2 and TRBJ2-2; no clear D gene. V was cut by 3 bases and J by 2 bases, with 7 bases left in between. Germline V gene sequence: CDR1 SGHAT, CDR2 FQNNGV. The CDR3 covers 14 residues. The CDR3 loop is CASSFTSNTGELFF. CDR3 nucleotide sequence: TGTGCCAGCAGCTTTACCAGTAACACCGGGGAGCTGTTTTTT.

The J gene is TRBJ1-6, the V gene TRBV2, with a tentative D call TRBD1 (5 bases). The V and J ends lost 6 bases and 6 bases respectively, with 18 bases between them. CDR1 is SNHLY, CDR2 FYNNEI, per germline. The CDR3 covers 16 residues. This chain's CDR3 is CASRVGTVVSNSPLHF. DNA of the CDR3: TGTGCCAGCAGAGTCGGGACCGTGGTTTCTAATTCACCCCTCCACTTT.

The chain couples TRBV7-2 to TRBJ2-7; 11 nucleotides line up with TRBD2. The ends lost 5 bases at V and 0 bases at J; junction bases unmatched: 9. The germline gives CDR1 SGHTA, CDR2 FQGNSA. This CDR3 contains 17 residues. The CDR3: CASSLLAGAISSYEQYF. The CDR3 DNA reads as TGTGCCAGCAGCCTACTAGCGGGAGCCATCTCCTCCTACGAGCAGTACTTC.

The chain couples TRBV18 to TRBJ2-3; TRBD1 matches at 8 bases. Per germline, CDR1 KGHSH and CDR2 LQKENI. The CDR3 has 15 amino acids. The ends lost 6 bases at V and 2 bases at J; junction bases unmatched: 7. CDR3 sequence (DNA): TGTGCCAGCTCCCCCGGACAGGGCTCCACAGATACGCAGTATTTT. Translated, it gives CASSPGQGSTDTQYF.

The chain has TRBV7-2 and TRBJ2-1, with TRBD1 matching 10 bases. Germline V gene data show CDR1 as SGHTA and CDR2 as FQGNSA. With 5 bases clipped from V and 0 bases from J, the junction kept 13 bases outside the gene matches. This CDR3 has 19 amino acids. CDR3 amino acids: CASSPSWSGDRGSYNEQFF. The CDR3 DNA is TGTGCCAGCAGCCCATCATGGTCGGGGGACAGGGGCTCCTACAATGAGCAGTTCTTC.

CDR3 DNA sequence: TGCGCCAGCAGCCCCTCGGGACTCTCCTACGAGCAGTACTTC. It is translated as CASSPSGLSYEQYF. The chain couples TRBV5-1 to TRBJ2-7; tentative D call: TRBD2 (6 bases). This CDR3 is 14 amino acids long. Trimming removed 4 bases at V and 0 bases at J, with 11 bases between. The germline CDR1 and CDR2 sequences are SGHRS and YFSETQ.

The genes are TRBV7-2 and TRBJ2-7; D remains ambiguous. The CDR3 contains 11 residues. CDR1 and CDR2 (germline): SGHTA, FQGNSA. V dropped 2 bases and J dropped 5 bases, with 4 bases sitting between them. CDR3 sequence (DNA): TGTGCCAGCAGCTTAACCCACGAGCAGTACTTC. Amino acids: CASSLTHEQYF.

The chain uses TRBV21-1 and TRBJ2-7; the D call in the table, TRBD1, was not verified against the DNA. TRBV21-1 is termed a pseudogene. CDR3 size: 14 residues. This chain's CDR3 is CATKRWTGDNEQYF. CDR3 coding DNA: TGTGCCACTAAACGTTGGACAGGGGACAACGAGCAGTACTTC.

V is TRBV6-5 and J is TRBJ1-5; D is unresolved. V shed 8 bases and J shed 3 bases, with 11 bases lying between them. The CDR3 runs 13 residues. From germline, CDR1 is MNHEY and CDR2 SVGAGI. In DNA form, the CDR3 reads TGTGCCAGCCGGCCGGTGATCAATCAGCCCCAGCATTTT. Translation: CASRPVINQPQHF.

This clone was found once. The CDR3 nucleotides are TGTGCCAGCAGCCCGTGGGGTGAGCAGTTCTTC. This translates into CASSPWGEQFF. The chain recombines TRBV7-9 with TRBJ2-1, with no clear D. The CDR3 is 11 amino acids. Looked up from germline, CDR1 is SEHNR and CDR2 is FQNEAQ (reference sequence). V was cut by 5 bases and J by 9 bases, with 8 bases left in between.

The chain couples TRBV5-6 to TRBJ2-1; D call uncertain. This CDR3 spans 15 amino acids. Germline loops: CDR1 SGHDT, CDR2 YYEEEE. V gave up 2 bases and J gave up 1 base, with 10 bases separating them. CDR3 nucleotides: TGTGCCAGCAGCTTATGGTCTGTTTCCTACAATGAGCAGTTCTTC. This gives the protein CASSLWSVSYNEQFF.

The gene calls are TRBV9 and TRBJ2-2; 8 nucleotides line up with TRBD2. This CDR3 comprises 17 residues. The germline gives CDR1 SGDLS, CDR2 YYNGEE. Unmatched junction bases numbered 5, after V lost 0 bases and J lost 1 base. CDR3 DNA: TGTGCCAGCAGCGTAGCAGCGGGAGCTGTGAACACCGGGGAGCTGTTTTTT. Protein product: CASSVAAGAVNTGELFF.

The chain employs TRBV6-1 and TRBJ2-5, with 8 positions matching TRBD1. This CDR3 has 14 residues. The junction had 4 bases not matched to a gene; V was cut back by 2 bases and J by 5 bases. CDR1 and CDR2 (germline): MNHNS, SASEGT. CDR3 loop: CASSEQGAGETQYF. CDR3 nucleotide sequence: TGTGCCAGCAGTGAACAGGGGGCGGGGGAGACCCAGTACTTC.

The chain is built from TRBV10-2 and TRBJ2-7, with 8 positions matching TRBD2. Germline assignment: CDR1 WSHSY and CDR2 SAAADI. The CDR3 extends over 13 amino acids. V lost 6 bases to trimming and J lost 3 bases; unmatched junction nucleotides: 4. The CDR3 DNA sequence: TGCGCCAGCAGAAAGCGGGAGAGCTACGAGCAGTACTTC. This translates into CASRKRESYEQYF.

The chain couples TRBV29-1 to TRBJ2-3; the D is unclear. The V gene lost 8 bases and the J gene lost 2 bases, with 14 bases spanning the gap. Germline V gene sequence: CDR1 SQVTM, CDR2 ANQGSEA. The CDR3 consists of 13 residues. The CDR3 nucleotides are TGCAGCCTTCTCAAGTCGACCACAGATACGCAGTATTTT. It specifies CSLLKSTTDTQYF.

The chain has TRBV19 and TRBJ2-7, with a weak D call TRBD2 (6 bases). Germline CDR1 reads LNHDA; CDR2 reads SQIVND (reference sequence). V was cut by 3 bases and J by 2 bases, with 23 bases left in between. The CDR3 runs 18 residues. CDR3 in amino acids: CASSILFVGLALTYEQYF. In DNA, the CDR3 is TGTGCCAGTAGTATTTTATTCGTCGGGCTAGCGCTTACCTACGAGCAGTACTTC.

V and J are TRBV5-4 and TRBJ2-7; 14 nucleotides agree with TRBD2. The CDR3 spans 16 residues. With 3 bases clipped from V and 4 bases from J, the junction kept 6 bases outside the gene matches. Looked up from germline, CDR1 is SGHNT and CDR2 is YYREEE (reference sequence). The CDR3 spells CASSWGLAGVKYEQYF. CDR3 coding DNA: TGTGCCAGCAGCTGGGGACTAGCGGGAGTAAAATACGAGCAGTACTTC.

The V call is TRBV7-9, the J call TRBJ2-2; D not certain. The length of the CDR3 is 11 residues. Germline V lookup: CDR1 SEHNR, CDR2 FQNEAQ (reference sequence). V dropped 2 bases and J dropped 5 bases, with 0 bases sitting between them. CDR3 DNA: TGTGCCAGCAGCTTAACCGGGGAGCTGTTTTTT. Encoded protein: CASSLTGELFF.

This clone was counted only a few times. The chain is built from TRBV18 and TRBJ2-3; D remains ambiguous. Trimming took off 3 bases at V and 5 bases at J, with 12 bases between the two ends. The CDR3 loop spans 14 amino acids. Germline CDR1 is KGHSH and CDR2 is LQKENI. CDR3 DNA: TGTGCCAGCTCACCGTATCAGGTTGTAGATACGCAGTATTTT. It specifies CASSPYQVVDTQYF. The complete variable domain, with remaining parts taken from reference TRBV18 and TRBJ2-3, reads NAGVMQNPRHLVRRRGQEARLRCSPMKGHSHVYWYRQLPEEGLKFMVYLQKENIIDESGMPKERFSAEFPKEGPSILRIQQVVRGDSAAYFCASSPYQVVDTQYFGPGTRLTVL.

The gene calls are TRBV4-3 and TRBJ2-5; the match to TRBD2 covers 9 bases. From germline, CDR1 is LGHNA and CDR2 YSLEER. This CDR3 contains 17 residues. The V gene end was trimmed by 1 base and the J gene end by 9 bases; junction bases not matched to a gene: 15. The CDR3 DNA reads as TGCGCCAGCAGCCAAGGAGTGGCTAGCGGGATTCTGGGGGCCCAGTACTTC. It yields the protein CASSQGVASGILGAQYF.